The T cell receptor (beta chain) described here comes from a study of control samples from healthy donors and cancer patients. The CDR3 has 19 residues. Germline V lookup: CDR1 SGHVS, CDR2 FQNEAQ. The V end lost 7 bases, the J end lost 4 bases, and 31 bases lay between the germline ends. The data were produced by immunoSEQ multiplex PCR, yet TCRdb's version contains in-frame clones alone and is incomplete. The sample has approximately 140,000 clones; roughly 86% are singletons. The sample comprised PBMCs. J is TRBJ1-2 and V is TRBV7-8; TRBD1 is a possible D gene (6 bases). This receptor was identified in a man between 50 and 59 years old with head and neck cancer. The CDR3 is CASTITRAPRGGAGYGYTF. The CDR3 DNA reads TGTGCCAGCACCATCACAAGAGCCCCGCGGGGGGGCGCAGGCTATGGCTACACCTTC.